Included here is one T cell receptor (beta chain) sequence, with context. Trimming left V 4 bases short and J 4 bases short, with 13 bases between. CDR1 and CDR2 from the germline V gene are SGHTA and FQGNSA. The CDR3 runs to 14 residues. This sample stems from a study of beta chain features in type 1 diabetes. cDNA synthesis used the whole RNA isolate, giving expressed TCRB sequences. Clones were sequenced by immunoSEQ multiplex PCR, and TCRdb holds only the in-frame ones, with some missing. The table includes fewer than 650,000 clones, 15% to 17% detected once. What was sequenced was naive CD4+ T cells from blood. The sequence was obtained from a man aged 18 to 29 in good health. The rearrangement uses TRBV7-2 and TRBJ1-1; tentatively, D is TRBD1 (6 bases). The chain's CDR3 is CASSSTGLSTEAFF. For the CDR3, the DNA is TGTGCCAGCAGCTCAACAGGGTTGAGCACTGAAGCTTTCTTT.